A selection of T cell receptor beta chains follows, all from one sample in a study of OX40 agonist ivuxolimab in advanced cancers. Assay: immunoSEQ multiplex PCR; the TCRdb copy retains only in-frame clones and omits some. The repertoire holds some 50,000 clones, approximately 91% seen once, with about 20% in the top ten. The sequencing used CD4+ or CD8+ T cells sorted from blood, collected in a trial of the OX40 agonist ivuxolimab. The receptors come from an adult with an advanced solid tumor such as melanoma, head and neck, liver or kidney cancer. Each CDR3 is given with its conserved first and last residue. Fields, in order: clone size, V gene, D gene, J gene, CDR3 protein, CDR3 DNA. A D gene is named only where the DNA matches it firmly. Size tells how often a clone was seen (once, few, many) or the class of an expanded clone, and some rows leave it out.

.	TRBV6-5	.	TRBJ2-1	CASSFDRNEQFF	TGTGCCAGCAGTTTCGACCGTAATGAGCAGTTCTTC
.	TRBV29-1	TRBD1	TRBJ2-1	CSVVDRGTYNEQFF	TGCAGCGTCGTTGACAGGGGTACCTACAATGAGCAGTTCTTC
.	TRBV6-6	.	TRBJ2-4	CASRSSEAKNIQYF	TGTGCCAGCAGATCAAGCGAAGCCAAAAACATTCAGTACTTC
.	TRBV7-6	.	TRBJ2-7	CASSLALGPSNYEQYF	TGTGCCAGCAGCTTAGCCCTCGGCCCTTCTAACTACGAGCAGTACTTC
few	TRBV27	.	TRBJ2-1	CASSFEDSNNEQFF	TGTGCCAGCAGTTTCGAGGACAGTAACAATGAGCAGTTCTTC
few	TRBV2	TRBD2	TRBJ2-3	CASSETSGGASDTQYF	TGTGCCAGCAGTGAAACTAGCGGGGGGGCCTCAGATACGCAGTATTTT
.	TRBV28	.	TRBJ2-1	CASSFLIEQFF	TGTGCCAGCAGTTTCTTGATTGAGCAGTTCTTC
.	TRBV2	.	TRBJ1-6	CASSDSNYNSPLHF	TGTGCCAGCAGTGACAGCAACTATAATTCACCCCTCCACTTT
.	TRBV5-8	.	TRBJ2-3	CASSSRGTDTQYF	TGTGCCAGCAGCTCCCGGGGCACAGATACGCAGTATTTT
.	TRBV2	.	TRBJ2-7	CASRAGRSYEQYF	TGTGCCAGCAGGGCGGGCCGCTCCTACGAGCAGTACTTC
.	TRBV4-1	.	TRBJ2-7	CASSHSGGDEQYF	TGCGCCAGCAGCCACTCGGGTGGCGACGAGCAGTACTTC
.	TRBV21-1	.	TRBJ2-4	CASDLSPTADIQYF	TGTGCCAGCGATTTAAGCCCTACGGCGGACATTCAGTACTTC
.	TRBV15	.	TRBJ2-6	CATSTNPISGANVLTF	TGTGCCACCAGCACCAACCCCATCTCTGGGGCCAACGTCCTGACTTTC
.	TRBV6-5	TRBD1	TRBJ2-1	CASSPGQGYNEQFF	TGTGCCAGCAGTCCGGGACAGGGGTACAATGAGCAGTTCTTC
.	TRBV25-1	.	TRBJ2-7	CASGAESYEQYF	TGTGCCAGCGGGGCCGAATCCTACGAGCAGTACTTC
.	TRBV11-2	TRBD1	TRBJ2-7	CASSLGQGVSYEQYF	TGTGCCAGCAGCTTAGGACAGGGGGTCTCCTACGAGCAGTACTTC
.	TRBV19	.	TRBJ2-7	CASSTTGSGSYEQYF	TGTGCCAGTAGTACAACCGGTTCGGGCTCCTACGAGCAGTACTTC
.	TRBV5-5	.	TRBJ2-7	CASSSQGHHSYEQYF	TGTGCCAGCAGCTCCCAGGGCCACCACTCCTACGAGCAGTACTTC
.	TRBV19	.	TRBJ2-7	CASSIAGAYEQYF	TGTGCCAGTAGTATAGCGGGGGCCTACGAGCAGTACTTC
.	TRBV6-5	.	TRBJ1-5	CASSEYPHQPQHF	TGTGCCAGCAGTGAGTATCCCCATCAGCCCCAGCATTTT
.	TRBV27	.	TRBJ1-5	CASSLTGFGQPQHF	TGTGCCAGCAGTTTAACAGGGTTCGGTCAGCCCCAGCATTTT
.	TRBV27	TRBD2	TRBJ2-1	CASSPTSGGAVEQFF	TGTGCCAGCAGTCCGACTAGCGGGGGGGCGGTTGAGCAGTTCTTC